This T cell receptor (beta chain) was observed in a study of blood T cells in healthy people across ages. As regards this clonotype: The antigen remains undetermined.

It was with a sample-barcoded 5' primer and a J-beta primer mix that a second PCR of roughly 6 to 12 cycles was run. The template-switch adaptor was a 5' adaptor with 12 random nucleotides. It tagged each cDNA molecule. TCRdb used MiXCR to reprocess the 5' RACE reads, holding one entry per CDR3 protein. Of 450,000 to 600,000 distinct CDR3 sequences listed, approximately 26% are singletons. Germline V gene data show CDR1 as SGDLS and CDR2 as YYNGEE. The CDR3 extends over 17 amino acids. The V gene end was trimmed by 3 bases and the J gene end by 6 bases; junction bases not matched to a gene: 11. Study conclusions and caveats: A roughly linear age-dependent decrease characterized TCR beta diversity per million T cells.

The sample also formed part of further work on T cells of mothers and their children.

This sequence joins TRBV9 and TRBJ2-3, with 12 bases identical to TRBD2. Material for sequencing was blood. The clonotype comes from a boy between 2 and 15 years old in good health. The CDR3 protein is CASSETSGGTRVDTQYF. The CDR3 DNA follows: TGTGCCAGCAGCGAAACTAGCGGGGGGACACGCGTGGATACGCAGTATTTT. Based on the CDR3 plus reference TRBV9 and TRBJ2-3, the full variable domain is DSGVTQTPKHLITATGQRVTLRCSPRSGDLSVYWYQQSLDQGLQFLIQYYNGEERAKGNILERFSAQQFPDLHSELNLSSLELGDSALYFCASSETSGGTRVDTQYFGPGTRLTVL.